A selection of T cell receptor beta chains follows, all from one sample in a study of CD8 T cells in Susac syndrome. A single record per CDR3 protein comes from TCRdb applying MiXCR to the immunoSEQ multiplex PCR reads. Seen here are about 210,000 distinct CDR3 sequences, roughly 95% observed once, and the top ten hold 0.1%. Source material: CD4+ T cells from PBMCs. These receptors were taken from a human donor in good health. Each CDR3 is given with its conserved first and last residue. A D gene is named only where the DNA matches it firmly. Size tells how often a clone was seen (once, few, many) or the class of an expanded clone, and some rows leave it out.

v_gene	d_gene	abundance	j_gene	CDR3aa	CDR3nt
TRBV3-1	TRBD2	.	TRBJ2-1	CASRSSSGSQFF	TGTGCCAGCAGATCCTCTAGCGGGAGTCAGTTCTTC
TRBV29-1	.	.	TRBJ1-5	CSVEQGYGQPQHF	TGCAGCGTCGAACAGGGTTATGGCCAGCCCCAGCATTTT
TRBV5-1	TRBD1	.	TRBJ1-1	CASSPGQGHTEAFF	TGCGCCAGCAGCCCCGGACAGGGACACACTGAAGCTTTCTTT
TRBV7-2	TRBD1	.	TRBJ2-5	CASSSRTGTQYF	TGTGCCAGCAGCTCCCGGACAGGGACCCAGTACTTC
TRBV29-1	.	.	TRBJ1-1	CSNNTEAFF	TGCAGCAATAACACTGAAGCTTTCTTT
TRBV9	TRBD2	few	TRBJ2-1	CASSVAGEGNEQFF	TGTGCCAGCAGCGTAGCTGGGGAGGGAAATGAGCAGTTCTTC
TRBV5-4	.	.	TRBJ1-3	CASSGDGNTIYF	TGTGCCAGCAGCGGGGACGGAAACACCATATATTTT
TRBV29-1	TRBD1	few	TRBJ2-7	CSVLPTGASYEQYF	TGCAGCGTTCTTCCCACAGGGGCCTCCTACGAGCAGTACTTC
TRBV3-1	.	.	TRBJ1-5	CASSQVAGTGGPQHF	TGTGCCAGCAGCCAAGTCGCCGGGACCGGGGGGCCCCAGCATTTT
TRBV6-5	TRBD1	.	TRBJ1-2	CASKRTGSYGYTF	TGTGCCAGCAAACGGACAGGATCTTATGGCTACACCTTC
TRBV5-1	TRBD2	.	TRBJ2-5	CASSFVGLAGSGETQYF	TGCGCCAGCAGCTTTGTTGGACTAGCGGGTTCGGGAGAGACCCAGTACTTC
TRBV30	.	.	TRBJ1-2	CAWGVVDQQGYTF	TGTGCCTGGGGAGTCGTCGACCAACAAGGCTACACCTTC
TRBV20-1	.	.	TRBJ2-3	CSAAIPGNTDTQYF	TGCAGTGCCGCGATCCCGGGTAACACAGATACGCAGTATTTT
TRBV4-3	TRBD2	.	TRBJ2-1	CASSQAASGYNEQFF	TGCGCCAGCAGCCAAGCGGCTAGCGGATACAATGAGCAGTTCTTC
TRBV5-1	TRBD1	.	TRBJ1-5	CARAGTAAPHQPQHF	TGCGCCAGGGCCGGGACAGCAGCCCCCCATCAGCCCCAGCATTTT
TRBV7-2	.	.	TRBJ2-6	CASSYSSGANVLTF	TGTGCCAGCAGCTACAGCTCTGGGGCCAACGTCCTGACTTTC
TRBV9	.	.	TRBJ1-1	CASSVATEDTRAFF	TGTGCCAGCAGCGTAGCTACCGAGGATACTCGGGCTTTCTTT
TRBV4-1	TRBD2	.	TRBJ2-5	CASSPSGTSGAETQYF	TGCGCCAGCAGCCCATCAGGGACTAGCGGTGCAGAGACCCAGTACTTC
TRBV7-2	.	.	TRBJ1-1	CASSLVRNTEAFF	TGTGCCAGCAGCCTAGTAAGGAACACTGAAGCTTTCTTT
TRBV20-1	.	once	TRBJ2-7	CSAPDTGEQYF	TGCAGTGCGCCGGACACTGGCGAGCAGTACTTC
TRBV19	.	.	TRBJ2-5	CASSTSFQETQYF	TGTGCCAGTAGTACCTCCTTCCAAGAGACCCAGTACTTC
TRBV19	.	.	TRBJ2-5	CASSQNAGETQYF	TGTGCCAGTAGTCAAAATGCGGGAGAGACCCAGTACTTC
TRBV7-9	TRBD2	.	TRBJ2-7	CALGLAYEQYF	TGTGCCTTGGGACTAGCCTACGAGCAGTACTTC
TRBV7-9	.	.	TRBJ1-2	CASSYRDGGYTF	TGTGCCAGCAGCTATAGGGATGGTGGCTACACCTTC
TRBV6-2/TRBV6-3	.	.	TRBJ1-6	CASSYSESPLHF	TGTGCCAGCAGTTACTCGGAATCACCCCTCCACTTT
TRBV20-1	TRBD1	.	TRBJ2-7	CSAGGQGAGEQYF	TGCAGTGCTGGGGGACAGGGGGCAGGCGAGCAGTACTTC
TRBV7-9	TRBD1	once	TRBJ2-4	CASTLDRDRDRNIQYF	TGTGCCAGCACCCTCGACCGGGACAGGGATCGGAACATTCAGTACTTC
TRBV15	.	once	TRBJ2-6	CATSRNRIDSGANVLTF	TGTGCCACCAGCAGAAACCGTATCGACTCTGGGGCCAACGTCCTGACTTTC
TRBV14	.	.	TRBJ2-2	CASSQILNTGELFF	TGTGCCAGCAGCCAGATCCTAAACACCGGGGAGCTGTTTTTT
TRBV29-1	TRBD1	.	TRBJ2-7	CSVGRTGGEQYF	TGCAGCGTTGGTAGGACAGGGGGCGAGCAGTACTTC
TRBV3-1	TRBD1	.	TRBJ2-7	CASRPTGGDEQYF	TGTGCCAGCAGGCCGACAGGGGGCGACGAGCAGTACTTC
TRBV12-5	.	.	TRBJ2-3	CASGLGLLSTDTQYF	TGTGCTAGTGGTTTGGGACTACTAAGCACAGATACGCAGTATTTT
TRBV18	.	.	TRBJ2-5	CASSPGRDLQETQYF	TGTGCCAGCTCACCCGGGAGAGACCTACAAGAGACCCAGTACTTC
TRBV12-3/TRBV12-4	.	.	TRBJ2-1	CASSLLGAEQFF	TGTGCCAGCAGTTTACTCGGGGCTGAGCAGTTCTTC
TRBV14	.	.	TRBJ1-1	CASSQDLFGVYMNTEAFF	TGTGCCAGCAGCCAAGATCTCTTCGGGGTCTACATGAACACTGAAGCTTTCTTT
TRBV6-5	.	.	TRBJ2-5	CASSYSGETQYF	TGTGCCAGCAGTTACTCGGGGGAGACCCAGTACTTC
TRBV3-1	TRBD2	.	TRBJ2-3	CASSPSGTGDTQYF	TGTGCCAGCAGCCCTAGCGGGACGGGAGATACGCAGTATTTT
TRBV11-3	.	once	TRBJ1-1	CASSPSQGRNTEAFF	TGTGCCAGCAGCCCGAGCCAGGGGAGGAACACTGAAGCTTTCTTT
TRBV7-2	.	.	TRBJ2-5	CASTYRAQETQYF	TGTGCCAGCACCTACAGGGCACAAGAGACCCAGTACTTC
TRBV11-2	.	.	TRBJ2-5	CASSRGDQETQYF	TGTGCCAGTAGCCGGGGCGACCAAGAGACCCAGTACTTC
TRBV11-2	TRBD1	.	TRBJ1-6	CASSSAGTGLRNSPLHF	TGTGCCAGCAGCTCCGCCGGGACAGGTCTTCGAAATTCACCCCTCCACTTT
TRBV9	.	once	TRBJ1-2	CASSENRDQGYTF	TGTGCCAGCAGCGAGAACAGGGACCAGGGCTACACCTTC
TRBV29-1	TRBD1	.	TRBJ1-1	CSVVRTGNTEAFF	TGCAGCGTTGTTCGGACAGGGAACACTGAAGCTTTCTTT
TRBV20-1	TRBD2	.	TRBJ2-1	CSARIAGGPYNEQFF	TGCAGTGCTAGAATAGCGGGGGGTCCTTACAATGAGCAGTTCTTC
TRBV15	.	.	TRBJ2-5	CATSREAGEETQYF	TGTGCCACCAGCAGAGAGGCAGGGGAAGAGACCCAGTACTTC
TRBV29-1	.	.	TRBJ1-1	CSVVRSTEAFF	TGCAGCGTTGTTCGCAGCACTGAAGCTTTCTTT